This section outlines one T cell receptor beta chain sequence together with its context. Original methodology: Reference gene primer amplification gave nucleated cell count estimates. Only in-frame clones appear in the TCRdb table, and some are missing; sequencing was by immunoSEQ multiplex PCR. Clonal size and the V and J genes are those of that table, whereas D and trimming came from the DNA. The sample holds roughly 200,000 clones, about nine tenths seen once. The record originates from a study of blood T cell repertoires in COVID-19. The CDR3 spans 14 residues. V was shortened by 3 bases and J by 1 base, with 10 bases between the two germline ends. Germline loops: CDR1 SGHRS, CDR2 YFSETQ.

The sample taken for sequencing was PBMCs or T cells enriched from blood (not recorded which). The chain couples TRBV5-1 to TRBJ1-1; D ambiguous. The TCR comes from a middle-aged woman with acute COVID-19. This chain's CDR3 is CASSSFRQNTEAFF. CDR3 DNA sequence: TGCGCCAGCAGCTCGTTCAGGCAGAACACTGAAGCTTTCTTT.